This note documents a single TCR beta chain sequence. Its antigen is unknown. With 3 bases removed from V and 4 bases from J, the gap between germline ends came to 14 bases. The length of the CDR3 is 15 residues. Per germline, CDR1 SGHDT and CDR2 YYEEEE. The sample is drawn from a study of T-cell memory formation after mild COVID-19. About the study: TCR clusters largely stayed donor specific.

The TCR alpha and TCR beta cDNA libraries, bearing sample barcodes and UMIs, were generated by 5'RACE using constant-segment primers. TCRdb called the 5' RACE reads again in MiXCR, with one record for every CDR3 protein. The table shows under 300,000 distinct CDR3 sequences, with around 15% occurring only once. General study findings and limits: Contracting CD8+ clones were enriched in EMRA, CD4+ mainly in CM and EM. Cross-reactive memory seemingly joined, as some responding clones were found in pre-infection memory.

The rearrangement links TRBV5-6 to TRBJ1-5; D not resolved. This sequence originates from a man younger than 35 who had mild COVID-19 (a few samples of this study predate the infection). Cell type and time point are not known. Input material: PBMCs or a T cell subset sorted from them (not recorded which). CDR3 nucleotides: TGTGCCAGCAGCTCCCGGGGTCTTATGAATCAGCCCCAGCATTTT. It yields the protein CASSSRGLMNQPQHF.